The TCR beta chain under discussion was sequenced for a study of T cell responses to AZD1222 COVID-19 vaccine. Clones were read by immunoSEQ multiplex PCR, and TCRdb kept only the in-frame ones, dropping some. Of fewer than 85,000 clones in the sample, 87% were seen once. The table lists this clone with a count of one. Its antigen is still unknown. General study findings and limits: Repertoire collection took place solely once the T cell response had peaked. Recipients of two AZD1222 doses showed rising Spike-specific TCR breadth and depth.

The V and J ends lost 0 bases and 8 bases respectively, with 10 bases between them. The germline V gene encodes CDR1 GTSNPN and CDR2 SVGIG (reference sequence). This CDR3 comprises 12 residues. The source of this sequence is an adult who received the AZD1222 COVID-19 vaccine. The material sequenced was peripheral blood, taken 28 days after the second AZD1222 dose. The chain employs TRBV30 and TRBJ1-1, with no clear D. This CDR3 is CAWSVPLVEAFF. The CDR3 bases are TGTGCCTGGAGTGTACCACTTGTAGAAGCTTTCTTT.